This entry is about one TCR beta chain. TCRdb's copy holds only in-frame clones and misses some; the assay was immunoSEQ multiplex PCR. The data contain around 990,000 clones, roughly 80% of them singletons. The data originate from a study of shared clonotypes between healthy human individuals. CDR1 SGHRS and CDR2 YFSETQ come from the germline V gene. The V end was cut by 0 bases, the J end by 15 bases, with 10 bases between. This CDR3 is 11 amino acids long. The sequencing sample was made of memory CD4+ T cells from PBMCs. Subset here: CD45RA-negative fraction. This clonotype was obtained from a man younger than 35 in good health. Some clones in this sample may be carry-over from other donors' samples. V is TRBV5-1 and J is TRBJ2-1; no definite D call. CDR3 in DNA: TGCGCCAGCAGCTTGGCCAGCTTTTGGTTCTTC. Translation gives CASSLASFWFF. Complete variable domain (other parts from reference TRBV5-1 and TRBJ2-1): KAGVTQTPRYLIKTRGQQVTLSCSPISGHRSVSWYQQTPGQGLQFLFEYFSETQRNKGNFPGRFSGRQFSNSRSEMNVSTLELGDSALYLCASSLASFWFFGPGTRLTVL.